This is a list of T cell receptor beta chains from one sample in a study of long-term antiretroviral therapy in people with HIV. Sequencing was performed with immunoSEQ multiplex PCR; in TCRdb, only in-frame clones are kept and a portion is missing. The sample has about 23,000 clones, about 80% seen once. This material consisted of unsorted PBMCs, taken 0.3 years after starting antiretroviral therapy. The receptors were sampled from a man aged 50-60 years with HIV. Both conserved end residues are part of each CDR3. A D gene is named only where the DNA matches it firmly. Clone size, where shown, is once, few, many, or a class for clones that have expanded.

d_gene | abundance | j_gene | v_gene | CDR3aa | CDR3nt
. | . | TRBJ1-1 | TRBV6-6 | CASSDMTVMNTEAFF | TGTGCCAGCAGTGACATGACAGTAATGAACACTGAAGCTTTCTTT
. | . | TRBJ1-2 | TRBV7-8 | CASSLASRHPNGYTF | TGTGCCAGCAGCTTAGCGTCCCGACACCCAAATGGCTACACCTTC
TRBD1 | . | TRBJ1-5 | TRBV7-2 | CASSLYFQGADRSNQPQHF | TGTGCCAGCAGCTTATATTTTCAGGGGGCGGATAGGAGCAATCAGCCCCAGCATTTT
. | . | TRBJ2-3 | TRBV5-1 | CASSMMGGRPSSTDTQYF | TGCGCCAGCAGCATGATGGGAGGTCGTCCGTCTAGCACAGATACGCAGTATTTT
TRBD2 | once | TRBJ2-4 | TRBV5-6 | CASSTLGGTTLAKNIQYF | TGTGCCAGCAGCACCCTGGGGGGGACCACTCTAGCCAAAAACATTCAGTACTTC
. | . | TRBJ1-1 | TRBV6-5 | CASRIDTEAFF | TGTGCCAGCAGGATCGACACTGAAGCTTTCTTT
. | . | TRBJ1-2 | TRBV7-2 | CASSLGPARGLDGYTF | TGTGCCAGCAGCTTAGGCCCAGCGCGCGGCCTCGATGGCTACACCTTC
TRBD1 | . | TRBJ1-5 | TRBV19 | CASSIGAGTGDLNQPQHF | TGTGCCAGTAGTATAGGGGCCGGGACAGGAGACCTCAATCAGCCCCAGCATTTT
. | . | TRBJ1-1 | TRBV27 | CASNPLGGTEAFF | TGTGCCAGCAACCCCCTGGGAGGCACTGAAGCTTTCTTT
. | . | TRBJ1-1 | TRBV7-9 | CASSPRQVENTEAFF | TGTGCCAGCAGCCCGAGACAGGTTGAGAACACTGAAGCTTTCTTT
TRBD2 | . | TRBJ2-1 | TRBV5-1 | CASSMLLAGGHHEQFF | TGCGCCAGCAGTATGCTACTAGCGGGAGGTCATCATGAGCAGTTCTTC
TRBD2 | . | TRBJ2-2 | TRBV4-3 | CASSQVPGGDTGELFF | TGCGCCAGCAGCCAAGTCCCCGGGGGGGACACCGGGGAGCTGTTTTTT
. | . | TRBJ2-7 | TRBV7-8 | CASSLANLAGYEQYF | TGTGCCAGCAGCTTAGCGAATCTTGCGGGGTACGAGCAGTACTTC
TRBD1 | . | TRBJ1-1 | TRBV4-1 | CASSHLDRGHTEAFF | TGCGCCAGCAGCCACCTAGACAGGGGGCACACTGAAGCTTTCTTT
TRBD2 | . | TRBJ2-1 | TRBV6-1 | CASSGSGTSGRGEQFF | TGTGCCAGCAGTGGCTCCGGGACTAGCGGGAGGGGTGAGCAGTTCTTC
. | . | TRBJ2-7 | TRBV5-1 | CASSLEQGRSYEQYF | TGCGCCAGCAGCTTAGAACAGGGAAGGTCCTACGAGCAGTACTTC
TRBD1 | few | TRBJ1-2 | TRBV4-1 | CASSQGVGGQGGNYGYTF | TGCGCCAGCAGCCAAGGGGTTGGGGGACAGGGCGGGAACTATGGCTACACCTTC
TRBD2 | . | TRBJ2-1 | TRBV6-6 | CAGSPFRGGPYEQFF | TGTGCCGGATCCCCTTTTAGGGGAGGGCCATATGAGCAGTTCTTC
. | . | TRBJ1-1 | TRBV30 | CAWSFTGDTEAFF | TGTGCCTGGAGTTTTACAGGAGATACTGAAGCTTTCTTT
TRBD1 | . | TRBJ2-7 | TRBV7-2 | CASSPRTGMTAYEQYF | TGTGCCAGCAGCCCCCGGACAGGGATGACAGCCTACGAGCAGTACTTC
TRBD2 | . | TRBJ2-7 | TRBV6-5 | CASSYSGGSPLYEQYF | TGTGCCAGCAGTTACTCTGGCGGGAGCCCCCTTTACGAGCAGTACTTC
TRBD1 | few | TRBJ2-1 | TRBV19 | CASSLSGTEVYNEQFF | TGTGCCAGTAGCCTTTCCGGGACAGAAGTCTACAATGAGCAGTTCTTC
. | . | TRBJ1-3 | TRBV7-2 | CASSLARQSSGNTIYF | TGTGCCAGCAGCTTAGCGCGACAGAGCTCTGGAAACACCATATATTTT
. | few | TRBJ1-3 | TRBV19 | CASSRISSGNTIYF | TGTGCCAGTAGTAGAATAAGCTCTGGAAACACCATATATTTT
. | once | TRBJ1-2 | TRBV27 | CASSLDGNYGYTF | TGTGCCAGCAGTTTGGACGGGAACTATGGCTACACCTTC